Below are 23 T cell receptor beta chains sequenced from a single sample in a study of blood T cells in healthy people across ages (dated by TCRdb to 2014 to 2015). Libraries came from 5' RACE. Sequenced using an Illumina HiSeq 2500. A second about 6 to 11 cycle PCR used a sample-barcoded 5' primer and a J-beta primer mix. TCRdb trimmed public reads at Q25 via fastp, called clones via MiXCR and kept in-frame beta chains. Rows are combined by CDR3 protein, so each entry shows the most common genes and DNA. Within this sample are 590,000 or so distinct CDR3 sequences, with approximately 30% of them counted one time only. The ten largest account for approximately 14% of the sample. The sequenced sample consisted of blood. These receptors came from a woman aged 80 or older in good health.

This clonotype was seen more than once but under ten times. This CDR3 reads CAWRAHGNQPQHF. In nucleotides, the CDR3 is TGTGCCTGGAGAGCCCATGGAAATCAGCCCCAGCATTTT. This rearrangement joins TRBV30 to TRBJ1-5; D is undetermined. V shed 3 bases and J shed 4 bases, with 10 bases lying between them. This CDR3 spans 13 amino acids. The germline V gene has CDR1 GTSNPN and CDR2 SVGIG (reference sequence).

As regards this clonotype: A much larger clone is a single base away; this may be a read error. The rearrangement joins TRBV5-1 to TRBJ2-5; 8 nucleotides agree with TRBD2. The J call may be wrong; the DNA end is better matched by TRBJ2-7. Germline V gene sequence: CDR1 SGHRS, CDR2 YFSETQ. The CDR3 extends over 15 amino acids. CDR3 sequence (DNA): TGCGCCAGCATCTTGGAAATAGCGGGGCCCTACGAGCAGTACTTC. This codes for CASILEIAGPYEQYF.

Remarks on this clonotype: With a much larger clone just one base away, this may be a read error. The J gene is TRBJ2-4, the V gene TRBV7-2; 11 nucleotides match TRBD2. CDR3 length equals 15 residues. CDR1 SGHTA and CDR2 FQGNSA come from the germline V gene. V shed 7 bases, J shed 13 bases, and the junction held 15 bases outside the gene matches. CDR3 residues: CASTTRLAGTQKQYF. The CDR3, as DNA: TGTGCCAGCACCACTAGACTAGCGGGGACACAGAAGCAGTACTTC.

This clonotype appeared many times. The chain recombines TRBV12-3 or TRBV12-4 with TRBJ1-2, with 8 bases aligning to TRBD1. The CDR3 is made up of 15 amino acids. J lost 3 bases, V lost 6 bases, and 9 bases had no gene match. CDR3 DNA sequence: TGTGCCAGCAGAATGACAGGGGAGAGGTACTATGGCTACACCTTC. Translated: CASRMTGERYYGYTF.

This clonotype was observed at least ten times. This chain uses TRBV20-1 with TRBJ2-1; possible D gene TRBD1, 5 bases. Germline CDR1 is DFQATT and CDR2 is SNEGSKA (reference sequence). V lost 3 bases and J lost 10, with 22 bases in between. This CDR3 is built from 15 residues. Written as DNA, the CDR3 is TGCAGTGCTAGCCGTCGAATGTTCAGGGATTCGGAGCAGTTCTTC. Translation: CSASRRMFRDSEQFF.

This clonotype was observed a single time. A much larger clone lies a single base off, so this may be a read error. This chain joins TRBV12-3 or TRBV12-4 and TRBJ2-3; perhaps TRBD2 as D (7 bases). This CDR3 is 13 amino acids long. DNA of the CDR3: TGTGCCACCCGAGGGGGGGCGGTAGATGCGCAGTATTTT. Residues: CATRGGAVDAQYF.

This clonotype was seen only once. The rearrangement joins TRBV6-5 to TRBJ2-1, with 8 nucleotides matching TRBD1. The junction had 9 bases not matched to a gene; V was cut back by 8 bases and J by 9 bases. The length of the CDR3 is 13 residues. Per germline, CDR1 MNHEY and CDR2 SVGAGI. The CDR3 is CASGQGKFAEQFF. The CDR3 bases are TGTGCCAGCGGACAGGGCAAGTTCGCTGAGCAGTTCTTC.

With regard to this clonotype: Possible read error: a much larger clone is one base away. This chain joins TRBV7-2 and TRBJ2-7; TRBD1 might be the D (6 bases). CDR1 and CDR2 (germline): SGHTA, FQGNSA. The CDR3 is made up of 14 amino acids. V gave up 2 bases and J gave up 6 bases, with 14 bases separating them. In DNA form, the CDR3 reads TGTGCCAGCAGCTTATCCAGGGGACGGGGCGAGCAGTACTTC. Residues: CASSLSRGRGEQYF.

Details on this clonotype: A much larger clone sits a single nucleotide away, making a read error possible. This CDR3 is missing its conserved last phenylalanine or tryptophan, likely due to a read error. This rearrangement joins TRBV6-1 to TRBJ1-4; no definite D call. The V end lost 3 bases, the J end lost 8 bases, and 10 bases lay between the germline ends. This CDR3 is 13 amino acids long. The V gene's germline CDR1 is MNHNS and CDR2 SASEGT. CDR3: CASSEVLMEKLFV. The CDR3 nucleotides read TGTGCCAGCAGTGAGGTCCTCATGGAAAAACTGTTTGTT.

Notes on this clonotype: Just one base apart from a much larger clone, this may be a read error. The rearrangement joins TRBV20-1 to TRBJ1-5; 7 nucleotides align to TRBD1. This CDR3 has 16 amino acids. Germline V CDR1 and CDR2: DFQATT, SNEGSKA (reference sequence). The CDR3 reads CSTSPHRGSSNQPQHF. The DNA of the CDR3 is TGCAGTACTAGTCCCCACAGGGGATCTAGCAATCAGCCCCAGCATTTT.

For this clonotype: A much larger clone sits a single nucleotide away, making a read error possible. This rearrangement joins TRBV19 to TRBJ2-3, with 15 bases aligning to TRBD2. The CDR3 is 17 residues long. V lost 8 bases to trimming and J lost 0 bases; unmatched junction nucleotides: 6. CDR1 and CDR2 from the germline V gene are LNHDA and SQIVND (reference sequence). This CDR3 is CASGTSGGSSSTDTQYF. Here the CDR3 DNA reads TGTGCCAGTGGGACTAGCGGGGGGAGTTCCAGCACAGATACGCAGTATTTT.

This clonotype was detected ten times or more. V gene TRBV3-1 combines with J gene TRBJ2-3; D call uncertain. V was shortened by 2 bases and J by 2 bases, with 8 bases between the two germline ends. Germline V gives CDR1 LGHDT, CDR2 YNNKEL (reference sequence). The CDR3 totals 14 residues. CDR3 loop: CASSQFGDTDTQYF. CDR3 in DNA: TGTGCCAGCAGCCAATTTGGGGACACAGATACGCAGTATTTT.

This chain uses TRBV20-1 with TRBJ2-1; the D gene could be TRBD1 or TRBD2 (5 bases each). The germline V and J ends were trimmed by 6 bases and 3 bases, with 9 bases remaining between them. Germline loops: CDR1 DFQATT, CDR2 SNEGSKA (reference sequence). This CDR3 comprises 12 residues. CDR3 loop: CSALGDYNEQFF. CDR3 coding DNA: TGCAGTGCGTTGGGGGACTACAATGAGCAGTTCTTC.

This clonotype was counted between two and nine times. Being one base from a much bigger clone, this may be a read error. The DNA of the CDR3 is TGTGCCATCAGTGAGGCCCCTGGGGGCGCTGGGGCCAACGTCCGGACTTTC. It yields the protein CAISEAPGGAGANVRTF. The rearrangement uses TRBV10-3 and TRBJ2-6; tentative D call: TRBD1 (6 bases). The CDR3 consists of 17 residues. Germline assignment: CDR1 ENHRY and CDR2 SYGVKD.

The CDR3 reads CAWSPPGGPEAFF. The CDR3 DNA reads TGTGCCTGGAGCCCTCCTGGAGGACCTGAAGCTTTCTTT. This rearrangement joins TRBV30 to TRBJ1-1; D gene unclear. The CDR3 spans 13 residues. Germline CDR1 and CDR2: GTSNPN and SVGIG (reference sequence). V lost 3 bases and J lost 6, with 14 bases in between.

This clonotype was found a few times. V usage is TRBV5-6 and J usage is TRBJ1-5; D ambiguous. Germline V lookup: CDR1 SGHDT, CDR2 YYEEEE. V lost 2 bases and J 7 bases, leaving 7 bases between the germline ends. The CDR3 runs 12 residues. CDR3 protein: CASSLVDQPQHF. The CDR3 coding sequence is TGTGCCAGCAGCTTAGTCGACCAGCCCCAGCATTTT.

This clonotype was counted at least ten times. The J gene is TRBJ1-5, the V gene TRBV20-1, with unresolved D. V lost 4 bases and J lost 6, with 16 bases in between. Germline V gene lookup returns CDR1 DFQATT and CDR2 SNEGSKA (reference sequence). The CDR3 sequence is 14 residues long. The CDR3, as DNA: TGCAGTGCTATTGGGTCTGAGAAGCGTCAGCCCCAGCATTTT. Amino acid sequence: CSAIGSEKRQPQHF.

This clonotype was counted ten times or more. The rearrangement uses TRBV7-6 and TRBJ2-1; TRBD2 matches 15 bases. After removal of 5 bases from V and 6 bases from J, the junction contained 8 bases not matched to a gene. In germline, CDR1 is SGHVS, CDR2 FNYEAQ. The CDR3 runs to 17 residues. The CDR3 DNA is TGTGCCAGCAGCCTTGGACTAGCGGGGGGGGCCTTCAATGAGCAGTTCTTC. It translates to CASSLGLAGGAFNEQFF.

This clonotype was seen only a few times. The gene calls are TRBV7-9 and TRBJ2-4; TRBD2 is a possible D gene (7 bases). The J call may be incorrect, as the DNA end agrees better with TRBJ2-7. This CDR3 comprises 14 residues. Per the germline V gene, CDR1 is SEHNR and CDR2 is FQNEAQ (reference sequence). In DNA form, the CDR3 reads TGTGCCAGCAGCCCGGGACGGGGGGCGTTCGAGCAGTACTTC. Its translation: CASSPGRGAFEQYF.

In this sample, this clonotype turned up many times. The chain recombines TRBV5-1 with TRBJ2-7; no firm D call. Per the germline V gene, CDR1 is SGHRS and CDR2 is YFSETQ. This CDR3 region has 11 residues. Trimming shortened V by 5 bases and J by 2 bases, and 5 bases separated the two germline ends. CDR3 sequence reads: CASSDTYEQYF. Written as DNA, the CDR3 is TGCGCCAGCAGTGATACCTACGAGCAGTACTTC.

Regarding this clonotype: This may be a read error: a much more frequent sequence differs by one nucleotide. V and J are TRBV20-1 and TRBJ2-7; D is perhaps TRBD2 (5 bases). CDR3 size: 14 residues. Trimming cost V 0 bases and J 1 base, with 10 bases left between them. From germline, CDR1 is DFQATT and CDR2 SNEGSKA (reference sequence). CDR3 nucleotides: TGCAGTGCTAGAGATCTCCGGGATTCCTACGAGCAGTACTTC. The encoded protein is CSARDLRDSYEQYF.

The genes are TRBV3-1 and TRBJ2-1, with 8 bases identical to TRBD2. CDR1 is LGHDT, CDR2 YNNKEL, per germline (reference sequence). This CDR3 has 20 residues. V lost 3 bases, J lost 0 bases, and 16 bases stayed unmatched. CDR3 DNA: TGTGCCAGCAGCCAGCTTCGTGGGGCGGGGGGCCAAAGCTCCTACAATGAGCAGTTCTTC. Its protein product is CASSQLRGAGGQSSYNEQFF.

This clonotype was seen ten or more times. This sequence joins TRBV28 and TRBJ2-5; possibly TRBD2 for D (6 bases). Trimming removed 3 bases from V and 2 bases from J, with 10 bases in between. The CDR3 has 14 residues. Germline assignment: CDR1 MDHEN and CDR2 SYDVKM. CDR3 residues: CASSLPGTQETQYF. DNA for the CDR3: TGTGCCAGCAGTTTGCCCGGGACTCAAGAGACCCAGTACTTC. The full variable domain, completed using reference TRBV28 and TRBJ2-5, is DVKVTQSSRYLVKRTGEKVFLECVQDMDHENMFWYRQDPGLGLRLIYFSYDVKMKEKGDIPEGYSVSREKKERFSLILESASTNQTSMYLCASSLPGTQETQYFGPGTRLLVL.